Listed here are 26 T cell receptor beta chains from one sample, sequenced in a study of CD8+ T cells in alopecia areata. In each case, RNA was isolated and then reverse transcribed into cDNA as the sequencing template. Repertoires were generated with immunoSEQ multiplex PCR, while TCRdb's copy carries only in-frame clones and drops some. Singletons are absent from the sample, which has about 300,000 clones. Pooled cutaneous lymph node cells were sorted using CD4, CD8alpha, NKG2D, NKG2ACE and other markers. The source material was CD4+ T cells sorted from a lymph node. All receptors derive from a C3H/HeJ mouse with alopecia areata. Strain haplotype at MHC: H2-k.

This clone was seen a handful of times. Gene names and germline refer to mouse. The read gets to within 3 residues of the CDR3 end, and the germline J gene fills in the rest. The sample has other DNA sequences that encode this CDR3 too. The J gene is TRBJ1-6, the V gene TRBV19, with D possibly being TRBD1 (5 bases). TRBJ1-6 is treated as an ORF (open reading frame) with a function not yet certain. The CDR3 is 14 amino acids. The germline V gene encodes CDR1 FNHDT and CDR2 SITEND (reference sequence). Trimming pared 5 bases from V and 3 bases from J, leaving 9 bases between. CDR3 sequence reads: CASRDRGYNSPLYF. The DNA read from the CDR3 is TGTGCCAGCAGAGACAGAGGCTATAATTCGCCC.

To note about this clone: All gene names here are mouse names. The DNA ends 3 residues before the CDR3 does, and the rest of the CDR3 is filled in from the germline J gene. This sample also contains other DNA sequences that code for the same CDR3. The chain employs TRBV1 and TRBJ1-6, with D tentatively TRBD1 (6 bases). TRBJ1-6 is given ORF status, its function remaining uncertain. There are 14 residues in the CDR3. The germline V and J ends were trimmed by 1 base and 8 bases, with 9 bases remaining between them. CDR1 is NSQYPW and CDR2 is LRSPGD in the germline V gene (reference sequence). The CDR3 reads CTCSAVRGDSPLYF. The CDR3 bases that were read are TGCACCTGCAGTGCAGTCAGGGGAGATTCGCCC.

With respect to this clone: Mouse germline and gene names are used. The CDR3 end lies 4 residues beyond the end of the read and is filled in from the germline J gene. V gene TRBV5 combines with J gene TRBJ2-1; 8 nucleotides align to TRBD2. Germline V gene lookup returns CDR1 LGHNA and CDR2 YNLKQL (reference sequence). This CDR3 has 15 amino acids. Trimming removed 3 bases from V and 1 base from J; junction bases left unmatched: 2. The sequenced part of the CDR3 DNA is TGTGCCAGCAGCCACTACTGGGGGAACTATGCT. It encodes CASSHYWGNYA. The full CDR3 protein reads CASSHYWGNYAEQFF.

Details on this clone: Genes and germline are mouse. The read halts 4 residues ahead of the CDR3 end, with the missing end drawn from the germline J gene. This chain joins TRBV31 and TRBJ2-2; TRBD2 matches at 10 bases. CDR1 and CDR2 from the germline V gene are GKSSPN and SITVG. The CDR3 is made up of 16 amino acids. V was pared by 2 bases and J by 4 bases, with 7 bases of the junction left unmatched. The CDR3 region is CAWSNRLGGSTGQLYF. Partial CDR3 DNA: TGTGCCTGGAGTAACAGACTGGGGGGAAGCACCGGG.

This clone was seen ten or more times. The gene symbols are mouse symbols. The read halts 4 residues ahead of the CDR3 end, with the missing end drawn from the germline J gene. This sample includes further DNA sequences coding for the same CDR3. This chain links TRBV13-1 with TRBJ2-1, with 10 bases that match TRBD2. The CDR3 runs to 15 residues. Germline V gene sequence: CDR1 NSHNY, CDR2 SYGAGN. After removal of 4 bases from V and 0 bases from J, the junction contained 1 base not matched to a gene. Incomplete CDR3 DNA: TGTGCCAGCAGTCGACTGGGGGGTAACTATGCT. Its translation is CASSRLGGNYA. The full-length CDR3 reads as CASSRLGGNYAEQFF.

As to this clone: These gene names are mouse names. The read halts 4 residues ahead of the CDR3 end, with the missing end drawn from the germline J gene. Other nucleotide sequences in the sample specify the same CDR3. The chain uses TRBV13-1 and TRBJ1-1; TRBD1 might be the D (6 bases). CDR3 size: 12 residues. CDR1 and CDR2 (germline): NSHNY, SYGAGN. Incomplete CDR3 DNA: TGTGCCAGCAGTGTACAGGGAACA. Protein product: CASSVQGT. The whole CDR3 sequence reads CASSVQGTEVFF.

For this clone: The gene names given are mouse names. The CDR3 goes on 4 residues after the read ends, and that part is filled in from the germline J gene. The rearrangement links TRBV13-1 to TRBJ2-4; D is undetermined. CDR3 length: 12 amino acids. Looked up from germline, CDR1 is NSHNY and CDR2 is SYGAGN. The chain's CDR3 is CASSLHKNTLYF. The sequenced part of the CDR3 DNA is TGTGCCAGCAGCCTACACAAAAAC.

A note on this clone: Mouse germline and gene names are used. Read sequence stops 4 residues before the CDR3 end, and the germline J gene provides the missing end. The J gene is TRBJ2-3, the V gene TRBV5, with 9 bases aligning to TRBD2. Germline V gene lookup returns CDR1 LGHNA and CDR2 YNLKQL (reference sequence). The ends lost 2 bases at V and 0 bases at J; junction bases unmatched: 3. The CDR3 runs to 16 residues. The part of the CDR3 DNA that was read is TGTGCCAGCAGCCAACGGGACTGGGAAAGTGCAGAA. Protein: CASSQRDWESAE. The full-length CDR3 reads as CASSQRDWESAETLYF.

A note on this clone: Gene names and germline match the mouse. The part of the CDR3 DNA that was read is TGTGCCAGCACTTTGACAGGGGCGGAT. This sequence encodes CASTLTGAD. In full, the CDR3 reads CASTLTGADEQYF. The chain links TRBV19 to TRBJ2-7; 8 nucleotides align to TRBD1. Sequencing ends 4 residues short of the CDR3 end; the germline J gene provides the rest. This CDR3 has 13 residues. Germline assignment: CDR1 FNHDT and CDR2 SITEND (reference sequence).

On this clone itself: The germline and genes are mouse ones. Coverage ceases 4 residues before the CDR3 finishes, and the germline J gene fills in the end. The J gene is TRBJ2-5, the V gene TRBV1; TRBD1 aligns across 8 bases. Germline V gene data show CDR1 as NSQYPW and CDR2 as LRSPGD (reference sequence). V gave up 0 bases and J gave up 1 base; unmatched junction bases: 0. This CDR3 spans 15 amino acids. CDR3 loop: CTCSAEQGDQDTQYF. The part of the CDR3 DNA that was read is TGCACCTGCAGTGCAGAACAGGGGGACCAAGAC.

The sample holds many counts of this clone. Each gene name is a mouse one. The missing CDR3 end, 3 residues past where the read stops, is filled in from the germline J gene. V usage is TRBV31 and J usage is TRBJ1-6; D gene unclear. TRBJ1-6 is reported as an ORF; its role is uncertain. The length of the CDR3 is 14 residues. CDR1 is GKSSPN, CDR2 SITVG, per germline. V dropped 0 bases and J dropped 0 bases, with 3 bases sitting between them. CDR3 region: CAWSLGSYNSPLYF. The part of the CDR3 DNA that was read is TGTGCCTGGAGTCTGGGTTCCTATAATTCGCCC.

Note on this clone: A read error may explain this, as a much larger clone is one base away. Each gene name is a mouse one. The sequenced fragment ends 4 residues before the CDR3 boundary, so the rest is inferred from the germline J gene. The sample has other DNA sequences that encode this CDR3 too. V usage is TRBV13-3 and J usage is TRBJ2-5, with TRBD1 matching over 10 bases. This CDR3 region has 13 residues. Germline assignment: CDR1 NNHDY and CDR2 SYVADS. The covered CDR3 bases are TGTGCCAGCAGAGGGACAGGGGAAGAC. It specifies CASRGTGED. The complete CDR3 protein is CASRGTGEDTQYF.

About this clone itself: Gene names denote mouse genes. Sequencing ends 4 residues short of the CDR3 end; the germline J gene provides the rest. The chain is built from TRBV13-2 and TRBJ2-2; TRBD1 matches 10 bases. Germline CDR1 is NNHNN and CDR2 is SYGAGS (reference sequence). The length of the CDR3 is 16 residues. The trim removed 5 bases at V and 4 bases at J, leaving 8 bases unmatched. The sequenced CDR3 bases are TGTGCCAGCGGGCCCCCGACAGGGGGCTTCACCGGG. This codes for CASGPPTGGFTG. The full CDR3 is CASGPPTGGFTGQLYF.

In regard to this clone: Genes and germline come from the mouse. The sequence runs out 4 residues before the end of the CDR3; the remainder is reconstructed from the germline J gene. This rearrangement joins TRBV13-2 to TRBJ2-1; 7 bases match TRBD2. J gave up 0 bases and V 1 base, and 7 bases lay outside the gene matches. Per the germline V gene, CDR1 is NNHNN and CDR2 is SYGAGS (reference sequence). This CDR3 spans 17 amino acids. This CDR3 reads CASGDSGGAYNYAEQFF. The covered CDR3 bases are TGTGCCAGCGGTGATTCTGGGGGAGCATATAACTATGCT.

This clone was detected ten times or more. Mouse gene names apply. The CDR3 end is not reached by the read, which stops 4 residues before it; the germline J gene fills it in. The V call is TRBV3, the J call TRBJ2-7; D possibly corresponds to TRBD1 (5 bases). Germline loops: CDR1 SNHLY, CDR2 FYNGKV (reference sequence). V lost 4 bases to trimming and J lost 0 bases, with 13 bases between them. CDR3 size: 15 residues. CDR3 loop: CASSSSRESSYEQYF. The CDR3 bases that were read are TGTGCCAGCAGCTCTTCCAGGGAGAGCTCCTAT.

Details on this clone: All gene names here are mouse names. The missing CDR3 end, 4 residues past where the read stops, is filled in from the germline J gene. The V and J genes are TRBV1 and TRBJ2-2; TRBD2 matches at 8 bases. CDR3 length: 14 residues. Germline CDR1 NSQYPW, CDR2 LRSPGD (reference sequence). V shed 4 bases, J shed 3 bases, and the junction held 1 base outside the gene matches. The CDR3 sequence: CTCSDWGYTGQLYF. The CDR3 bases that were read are TGCACCTGCAGTGACTGGGGGTACACCGGG.

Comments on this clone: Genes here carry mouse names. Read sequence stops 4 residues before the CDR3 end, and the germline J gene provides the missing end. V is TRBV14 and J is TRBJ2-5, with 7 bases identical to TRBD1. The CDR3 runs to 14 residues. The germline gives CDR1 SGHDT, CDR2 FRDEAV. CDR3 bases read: TGTGCCAGCAGTTTCGTGGGACAGTGGGAC. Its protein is CASSFVGQWD. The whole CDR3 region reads CASSFVGQWDTQYF.

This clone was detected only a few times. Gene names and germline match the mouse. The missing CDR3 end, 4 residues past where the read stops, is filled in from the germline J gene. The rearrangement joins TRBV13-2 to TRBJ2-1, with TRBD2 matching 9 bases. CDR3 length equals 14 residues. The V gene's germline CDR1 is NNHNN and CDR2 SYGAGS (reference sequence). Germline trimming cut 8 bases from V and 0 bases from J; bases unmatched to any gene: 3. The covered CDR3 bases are TGTGCCAGGGACTGGGGTAATAACTATGCT. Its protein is CARDWGNNYA. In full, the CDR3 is CARDWGNNYAEQFF.

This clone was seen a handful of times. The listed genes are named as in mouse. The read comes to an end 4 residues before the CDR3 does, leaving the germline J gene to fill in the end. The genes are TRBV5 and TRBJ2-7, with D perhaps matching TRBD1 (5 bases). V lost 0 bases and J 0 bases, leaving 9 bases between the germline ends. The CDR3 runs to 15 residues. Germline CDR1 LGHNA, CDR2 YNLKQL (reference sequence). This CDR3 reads CASSQDRQSSYEQYF. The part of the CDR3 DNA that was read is TGTGCCAGCAGCCAAGATCGACAGAGCTCCTAT.

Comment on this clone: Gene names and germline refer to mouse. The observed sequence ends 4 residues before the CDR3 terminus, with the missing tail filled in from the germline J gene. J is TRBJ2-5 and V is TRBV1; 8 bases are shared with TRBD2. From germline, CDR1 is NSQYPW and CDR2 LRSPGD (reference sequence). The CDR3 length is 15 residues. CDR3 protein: CTCRARGGQEDTQYF. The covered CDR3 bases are TGCACCTGCAGGGCCCGGGGGGGGCAGGAAGAC.

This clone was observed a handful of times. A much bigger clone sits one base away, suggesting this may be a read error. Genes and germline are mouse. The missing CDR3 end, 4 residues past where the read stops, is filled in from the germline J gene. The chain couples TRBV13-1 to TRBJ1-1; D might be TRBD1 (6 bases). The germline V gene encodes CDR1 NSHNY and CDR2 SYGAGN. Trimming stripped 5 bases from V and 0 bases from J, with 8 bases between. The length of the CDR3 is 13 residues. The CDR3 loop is CASRDSSNTEVFF. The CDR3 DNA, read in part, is TGTGCCAGCAGGGACAGTTCAAACACA.

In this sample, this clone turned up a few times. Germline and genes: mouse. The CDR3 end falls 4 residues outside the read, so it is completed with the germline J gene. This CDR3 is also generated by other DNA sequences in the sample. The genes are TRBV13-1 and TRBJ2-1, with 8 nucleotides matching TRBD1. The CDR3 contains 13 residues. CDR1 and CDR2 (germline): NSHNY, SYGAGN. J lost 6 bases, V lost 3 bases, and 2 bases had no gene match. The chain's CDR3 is CASSGQGSAEQFF. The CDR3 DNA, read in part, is TGTGCCAGCAGTGGACAGGGGAGTGCT.

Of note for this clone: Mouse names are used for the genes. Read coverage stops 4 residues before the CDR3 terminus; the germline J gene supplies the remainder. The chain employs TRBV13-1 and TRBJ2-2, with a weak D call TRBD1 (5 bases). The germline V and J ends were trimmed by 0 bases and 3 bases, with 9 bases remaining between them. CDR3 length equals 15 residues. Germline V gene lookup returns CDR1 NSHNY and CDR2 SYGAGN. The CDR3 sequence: CASSDARVDTGQLYF. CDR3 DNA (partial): TGTGCCAGCAGTGATGCCAGGGTCGACACCGGG.

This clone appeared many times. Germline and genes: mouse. The sequenced part of the CDR3 DNA is TGTGCCAGCAGCAACCGGGACTGGGGTGTCCAAGAC. This codes for CASSNRDWGVQD. The whole CDR3 protein is CASSNRDWGVQDTQYF. The rearrangement uses TRBV3 and TRBJ2-5; 10 bases are a match to TRBD2. Coverage ceases 4 residues before the CDR3 finishes, and the germline J gene fills in the end. J lost 2 bases, V lost 5 bases, and 7 bases had no gene match. Germline CDR1 and CDR2: SNHLY and FYNGKV (reference sequence). The CDR3 runs to 16 residues.

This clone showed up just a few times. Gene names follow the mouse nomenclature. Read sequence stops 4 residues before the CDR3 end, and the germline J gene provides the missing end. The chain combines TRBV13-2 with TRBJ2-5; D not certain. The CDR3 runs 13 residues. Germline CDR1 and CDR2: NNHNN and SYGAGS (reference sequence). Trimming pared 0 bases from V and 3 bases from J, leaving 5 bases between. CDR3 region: CASGDVWQDTQYF. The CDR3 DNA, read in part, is TGTGCCAGCGGTGATGTCTGGCAAGAC.

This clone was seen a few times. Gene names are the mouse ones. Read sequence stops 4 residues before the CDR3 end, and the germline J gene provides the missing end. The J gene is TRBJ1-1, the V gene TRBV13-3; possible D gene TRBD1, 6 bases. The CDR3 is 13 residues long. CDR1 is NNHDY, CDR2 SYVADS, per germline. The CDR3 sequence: CASSDSGTTEVFF. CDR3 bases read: TGTGCCAGCAGTGATAGCGGGACAACA.